A single sample is the source of the 30 T cell receptor beta chains below, sequenced in a study of cytomegalovirus exposure and HLA in healthy donors. Primers for the PCR totalled 60 Vbeta and 13 Jbeta. Profiled with immunoSEQ multiplex PCR; TCRdb holds only in-frame clones, not every one. The sample comprises about 170,000 clones, approximately 78% of which are singletons, and over 0.65% rests with the top ten. The sample was PBMCs. These receptors were collected from a woman aged 18-35 years in good health and CMV-seronegative.

This clone was found a few times. The chain is built from TRBV4-3 and TRBJ2-7; D perhaps matches TRBD2 (5 bases). V lost 0 bases to trimming and J lost 5 bases, with 14 bases between them. Germline V gene lookup returns CDR1 LGHNA and CDR2 YSLEER. The CDR3 is made up of 15 amino acids. The CDR3 reads CASSQDRFGINEQYF. The DNA of the CDR3 is TGCGCCAGCAGCCAAGACCGATTCGGGATTAACGAGCAGTACTTC.

This rearrangement joins TRBV7-9 to TRBJ2-3; 12 nucleotides match TRBD2. The CDR3 extends over 17 amino acids. Per the germline V gene, CDR1 is SEHNR and CDR2 is FQNEAQ (reference sequence). Trimming took 5 bases from V and 4 from J; bases not matched to a gene: 10. The CDR3 nucleotides are TGTGCCAGCAGCCGTCTAGCGGGAGGGCCCAACGCAGATACGCAGTATTTT. Protein sequence: CASSRLAGGPNADTQYF. Supplemented by reference TRBV7-9 and TRBJ2-3, the full variable domain reads DTGVSQNPRHKITKRGQNVTFRCDPISEHNRLYWYRQTLGQGPEFLTYFQNEAQLEKSRLLSDRFSAERPKGSFSTLEIQRTEQGDSAMYLCASSRLAGGPNADTQYFGPGTRLTVL.

This chain joins TRBV14 and TRBJ2-1, with a possible D match to TRBD2 (5 bases). CDR3 length equals 14 residues. Per germline, CDR1 SGHDN and CDR2 FVKESK. Trimming stripped 6 bases from V and 7 bases from J, with 16 bases between. The DNA for the CDR3 is TGTGCCAGCAGTCTAGAGAGGGCCGGTAATGAGCAGTTCTTC. It translates to CASSLERAGNEQFF. Full variable domain (rest looked up from reference TRBV14 and TRBJ2-1): EAGVTQFPSHSVIEKGQTVTLRCDPISGHDNLYWYRRVMGKEIKFLLHFVKESKQDESGMPNNRFLAERTGGTYSTLKVQPAELEDSGVYFCASSLERAGNEQFFGPGTRLTVL.

CDR3 bases: TGTGCCAGCAGCCAGGCCCCTGGGAGGGCCTACGAGCAGTACTTC. Protein product: CASSQAPGRAYEQYF. The chain is built from TRBV16 and TRBJ2-7; 7 positions agree with TRBD2. CDR3 size: 15 residues. Germline V CDR1 and CDR2: KGHSY, FQNENV. V was clipped by 3 bases and J by 2 bases; unmatched bases: 7.

The V and J genes are TRBV14 and TRBJ1-2; a possible D gene is TRBD1 (6 bases). Trimming took 1 base from V and 4 from J, leaving 10 bases between them. Germline values: CDR1 SGHDN, CDR2 FVKESK. CDR3 length: 14 residues. The CDR3 DNA follows: TGTGCCAGCAGCCAAGGGGGACAACGCTATGGCTACACCTTC. This encodes CASSQGGQRYGYTF.

This clone showed up just a few times. The J gene is TRBJ2-3, the V gene TRBV2; 12 positions match TRBD1. Per the germline V gene, CDR1 is SNHLY and CDR2 is FYNNEI. The ends lost 8 bases at V and 3 bases at J; junction bases unmatched: 9. The CDR3 consists of 16 residues. Here the CDR3 reads CASCRDRGLLTDTQYF. In DNA form, the CDR3 reads TGTGCCAGCTGCCGGGACAGGGGGCTGTTAACAGATACGCAGTATTTT. Based on the CDR3 plus reference TRBV2 and TRBJ2-3, the full variable domain is EPEVTQTPSHQVTQMGQEVILRCVPISNHLYFYWYRQILGQKVEFLVSFYNNEISEKSEIFDDQFSVERPDGSNFTLKIRSTKLEDSAMYFCASCRDRGLLTDTQYFGPGTRLTVL.

Comment on this clone: The sample has other DNA sequences that encode this CDR3 too. The chain couples TRBV5-1 to TRBJ1-1; 7 nucleotides agree with TRBD1. Germline V CDR1 and CDR2: SGHRS, YFSETQ. This CDR3 spans 13 amino acids. With 2 bases clipped from V and 3 bases from J, the junction kept 1 base outside the gene matches. In DNA, the CDR3 is TGCGCCAGCAGCTTAACAGGGGACACTGAAGCTTTCTTT. Its translation: CASSLTGDTEAFF.

V gene TRBV7-2 combines with J gene TRBJ2-1; 8 bases fit TRBD1. Per germline, CDR1 SGHTA and CDR2 FQGNSA. The CDR3 totals 14 residues. The J segment lost 8 bases and the V segment lost 5 bases, leaving 8 bases of the junction unmatched. CDR3 nucleotides: TGTGCCAGCAGCCGAGGAGGACAGGGTTATGAGCAGTTCTTC. It yields the protein CASSRGGQGYEQFF. Combining the CDR3 with reference TRBV7-2 and TRBJ2-1 gives the whole variable domain GAGVSQSPSNKVTEKGKDVELRCDPISGHTALYWYRQSLGQGLEFLIYFQGNSAPDKSGLPSDRFSAERTGGSVSTLTIQRTQQEDSAVYLCASSRGGQGYEQFFGPGTRLTVL.

The rearrangement links TRBV2 to TRBJ2-1; 10 bases map to TRBD2. The CDR3 spans 16 residues. Looked up from germline, CDR1 is SNHLY and CDR2 is FYNNEI. J lost 8 bases, V lost 3 bases, and 10 bases had no gene match. CDR3 sequence: CASSDIPSGSGYEQFF. In DNA, the CDR3 is TGTGCCAGCAGTGATATCCCTAGCGGGAGTGGCTATGAGCAGTTCTTC.

The chain carries TRBV7-2 and TRBJ2-3; D is unresolved. The CDR3 is 13 amino acids. Between the trimmed V and J ends, which lost 4 bases and 4 bases, there was a span of 9 bases. CDR1 SGHTA and CDR2 FQGNSA come from the germline V gene. The CDR3 loop is CASSYSSPDTQYF. The CDR3 region has the DNA TGTGCCAGCAGCTATAGCTCCCCAGATACGCAGTATTTT.

The V gene is TRBV6-5, the J gene TRBJ1-5; weak D call: TRBD1 (5 bases). The CDR3 is made up of 14 amino acids. The germline V gene has CDR1 MNHEY and CDR2 SVGAGI. The V gene lost 1 base and the J gene lost 11 bases, with 15 bases spanning the gap. CDR3 loop: CASSYLSGGVAQHF. The CDR3 DNA reads as TGTGCCAGCAGTTACTTGAGCGGGGGGGTAGCCCAGCATTTT.

The J gene is TRBJ1-1, the V gene TRBV19, with 7 bases identical to TRBD1. There are 13 residues in the CDR3. CDR1 LNHDA and CDR2 SQIVND come from the germline V gene (reference sequence). The V and J ends lost 3 bases and 5 bases, in that order; junction bases with no gene match: 3. The CDR3 spells CASSMGQPTEAFF. In DNA form, the CDR3 reads TGTGCCAGTAGTATGGGACAGCCTACTGAAGCTTTCTTT.

The rearrangement uses TRBV7-9 and TRBJ2-5, with TRBD2 identical over 8 bases. CDR1 and CDR2 from the germline V gene are SEHNR and FQNEAQ (reference sequence). The CDR3 loop spans 15 amino acids. J was trimmed by 5 bases and V by 2 bases; bases with no gene match: 7. For the CDR3, the DNA is TGTGCCAGCAGCTTATCAAGCGGGAGAGGGGAGACCCAGTACTTC. Protein sequence: CASSLSSGRGETQYF.

The chain couples TRBV4-1 to TRBJ1-1; D perhaps matches TRBD1 (5 bases). Trimming removed 1 base at V and 1 base at J, with 13 bases between. Germline CDR1 and CDR2: MGHRA and YSYEKL. The CDR3 covers 16 residues. The CDR3 DNA sequence: TGCGCCAGCAGCCAAGTTCCAGGGTATGCGAACACTGAAGCTTTCTTT. This encodes CASSQVPGYANTEAFF.

The rearrangement uses TRBV4-3 and TRBJ2-3, with 7 bases lining up with TRBD2. Germline V gene sequence: CDR1 LGHNA, CDR2 YSLEER. This CDR3 has 16 amino acids. V dropped 1 base and J dropped 2; count of bases not matched to a gene: 6. The chain's CDR3 is CASSQGSSGTTDTQYF. CDR3 nucleotides: TGCGCCAGCAGCCAAGGTTCGAGCGGGACCACAGATACGCAGTATTTT.

The chain employs TRBV27 and TRBJ1-6; TRBD1 aligns across 7 bases. Per the germline V gene, CDR1 is MNHEY and CDR2 is SMNVEV (reference sequence). After removal of 5 bases from V and 8 bases from J, the junction contained 12 bases not matched to a gene. CDR3 size: 16 residues. The CDR3 loop is CASSLQGIRPYSPLHF. In DNA, the CDR3 is TGTGCCAGCAGTCTACAGGGGATAAGGCCTTATTCACCCCTCCACTTT.

This clone has a single count. V is TRBV6-5 and J is TRBJ1-1, with D uncertain. CDR1 is MNHEY, CDR2 SVGAGI, per germline. This CDR3 has 12 amino acids. The V end lost 2 bases, the J end lost 5 bases, and 6 bases lay between the germline ends. The CDR3 reads CASSYGGTEAFF. Here the CDR3 DNA reads TGTGCCAGCAGTTACGGCGGGACTGAAGCTTTCTTT.

The CDR3 coding sequence is TGTGCCAGCAGCTTAAATAGCGGGAGTTATTCTAGCACAGATACGCAGTATTTT. It yields the protein CASSLNSGSYSSTDTQYF. The V call is TRBV7-9, the J call TRBJ2-3; 9 nucleotides match TRBD2. CDR1 and CDR2 from the germline V gene are SEHNR and FQNEAQ (reference sequence). After removal of 2 bases from V and 0 bases from J, the junction contained 9 bases not matched to a gene. The CDR3 runs to 18 residues.

The V call is TRBV7-2, the J call TRBJ2-5; 8 nucleotides agree with TRBD2. Trimming removed 2 bases from V and 4 bases from J; junction bases left unmatched: 12. The germline gives CDR1 SGHTA, CDR2 FQGNSA. The CDR3 length is 17 residues. The CDR3 DNA reads TGTGCCAGCAGCTTAATCTCCGCGGGAGGACGGCGAGAGACCCAGTACTTC. Translation: CASSLISAGGRRETQYF.

This chain connects TRBV28 to TRBJ1-2; the match to TRBD1 covers 7 bases. The CDR3 is 15 residues long. Per the germline V gene, CDR1 is MDHEN and CDR2 is SYDVKM. V lost 2 bases and J lost 4; bases outside the gene matches: 7. The CDR3 nucleotides read TGTGCCAGCAGTTTACCTACAGGGGTACCCTATGGCTACACCTTC. This encodes CASSLPTGVPYGYTF.

The chain is built from TRBV28 and TRBJ1-3, with a weak D call TRBD1 (5 bases). V lost 9 bases, J lost 3 bases, and 15 bases lay in between. CDR1 is MDHEN, CDR2 SYDVKM, per germline. The CDR3 has 14 residues. CDR3 region: CASQFGGVGNTIYF. For the CDR3, the DNA is TGTGCCAGTCAATTCGGAGGGGTTGGAAACACCATATATTTT.

The chain is built from TRBV6-5 and TRBJ2-5; 9 nucleotides agree with TRBD1. The tail of the sequence fits TRBJ2-7 better, so the J call may be wrong. Germline CDR1 MNHEY, CDR2 SVGAGI. CDR3 length: 14 residues. CDR3 in amino acids: CASSYLTGGAEQYF. The CDR3 DNA is TGTGCCAGCAGTTACTTGACAGGGGGAGCCGAGCAGTACTTC.

The CDR3 reads CASSSSRFEQFF. The CDR3 coding sequence is TGTGCCAGCAGCTCATCTAGATTTGAGCAGTTCTTC. This chain uses TRBV7-2 with TRBJ2-1; no firm D call. The CDR3 totals 12 residues. V shed 4 bases and J shed 9 bases, with 10 bases lying between them. Per the germline V gene, CDR1 is SGHTA and CDR2 is FQGNSA. Variable domain in full (rest from reference TRBV7-2 and TRBJ2-1): GAGVSQSPSNKVTEKGKDVELRCDPISGHTALYWYRQSLGQGLEFLIYFQGNSAPDKSGLPSDRFSAERTGGSVSTLTIQRTQQEDSAVYLCASSSSRFEQFFGPGTRLTVL.

This CDR3 is CASSPHGGQGSVETQYF. The CDR3 nucleotides read TGCGCCAGCAGCCCCCATGGGGGACAGGGTTCAGTTGAGACCCAGTACTTC. The V gene is TRBV5-1, the J gene TRBJ2-5, with 9 bases lining up with TRBD1. The V and J ends lost 4 bases and 5 bases, in that order; junction bases with no gene match: 15. CDR1 is SGHRS and CDR2 is YFSETQ in the germline V gene. The CDR3 contains 17 residues.

The genes are TRBV5-6 and TRBJ2-3, with 9 bases aligning to TRBD2. V lost 4 bases, J lost 5 bases, and 14 bases stayed unmatched. Germline CDR1 SGHDT, CDR2 YYEEEE. The CDR3 runs to 17 residues. The CDR3 region has the DNA TGTGCCAGCAGCGCGGACGGTAGCGGGAGAGGGATAGATACGCAGTATTTT. This sequence encodes CASSADGSGRGIDTQYF. Complete variable domain (other parts from reference TRBV5-6 and TRBJ2-3): DAGVTQSPTHLIKTRGQQVTLRCSPKSGHDTVSWYQQALGQGPQFIFQYYEEEERQRGNFPDRFSGHQFPNYSSELNVNALLLGDSALYLCASSADGSGRGIDTQYFGPGTRLTVL.

The V gene is TRBV10-1, the J gene TRBJ2-7; 10 bases are shared with TRBD1. The CDR3 runs to 10 residues. Per the germline V gene, CDR1 is WNHNN and CDR2 is SYGVQD (reference sequence). Here the CDR3 reads CASRMDRGEV. CDR3 coding DNA: TGCGCCAGCAGAATGGACAGGGGGGAGGTC.

The chain carries TRBV6-6 and TRBJ1-6; no clear D gene. This CDR3 spans 12 amino acids. From germline, CDR1 is MNHNY and CDR2 SVGAGI (reference sequence). V shed 2 bases and J shed 15 bases, with 11 bases lying between them. CDR3 protein: CASSYLGGHLHF. CDR3 DNA sequence: TGTGCCAGCAGTTACCTAGGAGGCCACCTCCACTTT.

This clone was counted between two and nine times. The chain couples TRBV28 to TRBJ1-6; D not certain. Germline V gives CDR1 MDHEN, CDR2 SYDVKM. The CDR3 is made up of 15 amino acids. Trimming removed 5 bases from V and 8 bases from J, with 16 bases in between. Written as DNA, the CDR3 is TGTGCCAGCAGTCTCGAGGTGAGGGCTCATTCACCCCTCCACTTT. Its protein is CASSLEVRAHSPLHF.

This clone was seen just once. The J gene is TRBJ2-2, the V gene TRBV28, with D possibly being TRBD2 (5 bases). There are 16 residues in the CDR3. The V end was cut by 7 bases, the J end by 2 bases, with 17 bases between. Per the germline V gene, CDR1 is MDHEN and CDR2 is SYDVKM. CDR3: CASNSAIRENTGELFF. Written as DNA, the CDR3 is TGTGCCAGCAACTCCGCAATCCGGGAAAACACCGGGGAGCTGTTTTTT. Using reference TRBV28 and TRBJ2-2 for the parts outside the CDR3, the full variable domain is DVKVTQSSRYLVKRTGEKVFLECVQDMDHENMFWYRQDPGLGLRLIYFSYDVKMKEKGDIPEGYSVSREKKERFSLILESASTNQTSMYLCASNSAIRENTGELFFGEGSRLTVL.

The chain employs TRBV6-5 and TRBJ2-7, with unresolved D. The CDR3 is 15 amino acids. V was trimmed by 5 bases and J by 1 base, leaving 15 bases between them. The V gene's germline CDR1 is MNHEY and CDR2 SVGAGI. The CDR3 nucleotides read TGTGCCAGCAGTCCTGACCTAGGTCGTTCCTACGAGCAGTACTTC. This translates into CASSPDLGRSYEQYF.